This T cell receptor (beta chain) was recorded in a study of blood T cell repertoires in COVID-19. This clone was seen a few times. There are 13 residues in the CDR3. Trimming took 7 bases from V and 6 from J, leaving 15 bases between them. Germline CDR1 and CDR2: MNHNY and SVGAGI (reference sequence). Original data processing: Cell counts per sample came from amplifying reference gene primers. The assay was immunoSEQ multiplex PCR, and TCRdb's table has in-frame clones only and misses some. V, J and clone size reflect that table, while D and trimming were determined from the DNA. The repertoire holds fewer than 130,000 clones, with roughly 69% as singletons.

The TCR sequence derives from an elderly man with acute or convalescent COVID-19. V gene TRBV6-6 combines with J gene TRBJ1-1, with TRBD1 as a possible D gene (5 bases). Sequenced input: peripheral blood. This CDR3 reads CASNYPGRPEAFF. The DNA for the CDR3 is TGTGCCAGCAACTACCCAGGGCGGCCTGAAGCTTTCTTT.